This T cell receptor beta chain derives from a study of cytomegalovirus exposure and HLA in healthy donors. PCR used 60 Vbeta primers and 13 Jbeta primers. The repertoire was sequenced with immunoSEQ multiplex PCR; TCRdb's copy has only in-frame clones and lacks some. The sample lists around 200,000 clones, roughly 90% occurring once. Germline CDR1 MGHDK, CDR2 SYGVNS. V lost 3 bases and J lost 1, with 7 bases in between. The CDR3 sequence is 14 residues long. The source is a young woman in good health and CMV-seronegative. The sample comprised PBMCs. The V call is TRBV25-1, the J call TRBJ1-3; no clear D gene. DNA of the CDR3: TGTGCCAGCAGTGACTCGGGATCTGGAAACACCATATATTTT. Protein: CASSDSGSGNTIYF.